One T cell receptor (beta chain) is described in this entry. The target antigen is unknown. The data were obtained in a study of OX40 agonist ivuxolimab in advanced cancers. Across the study: Clinicians treated patients with ivuxolimab, an agonistic anti-OX40 (CD134) antibody. Study results and caveats: Which antigen the expanded peripheral T cells recognized is unknown. In CD8+ T cells, expanded clones were on average more numerous than in CD4+.

CDR3 length: 14 residues. V dropped 5 bases and J dropped 2 bases, with 13 bases sitting between them. From germline, CDR1 is SEHNR and CDR2 FQNEAQ (reference sequence). Clones were sequenced by immunoSEQ multiplex PCR, and TCRdb holds only the in-frame ones, with some missing. The sample lists about 100,000 clones; 80% to 95% were seen once. The source of this sequence is an adult with an advanced solid tumor such as melanoma, head and neck, liver or kidney cancer. V and J are TRBV7-9 and TRBJ2-7; perhaps D is TRBD1 or TRBD2 (6 bases each). Sample: CD4+ or CD8+ T cells sorted from blood, taken in a trial of the OX40 agonist ivuxolimab. Here the CDR3 DNA reads TGTGCCAGCAGCACCGGGGGCACTACCTACGAGCAGTACTTC. This gives the protein CASSTGGTTYEQYF.